One and the same sample provided the 19 T cell receptor beta chains below, sequenced in a study of blood T cell repertoires in COVID-19. The method was immunoSEQ multiplex PCR; TCRdb's version includes in-frame clones alone and lacks a portion of them. Here the sample spans over 350,000 clones, 90% to 95% being singletons. Sequenced input: PBMCs or T cells enriched from blood (not recorded which). These receptors were taken from a middle-aged woman who had been exposed to COVID-19.

The sample holds a few counts of this clone. The V and J genes are TRBV6-5 and TRBJ1-2; perhaps TRBD1 as D (5 bases). Germline V CDR1 and CDR2: MNHEY, SVGAGI. The CDR3 has 14 amino acids. V lost 6 bases to trimming and J lost 8 bases, with 19 bases between them. In DNA, the CDR3 is TGTGCCAGCAGATACGGGGGGACTGCGAGGGGCTACACCTTC. Its translation is CASRYGGTARGYTF.

The chain links TRBV5-4 to TRBJ1-2; 10 bases line up with TRBD1. The trim removed 0 bases at V and 2 bases at J, leaving 4 bases unmatched. The germline V gene encodes CDR1 SGHNT and CDR2 YYREEE (reference sequence). This CDR3 spans 16 amino acids. The CDR3 loop reads CASSLGTTGGNYGYTF. In DNA, the CDR3 is TGTGCCAGCAGCTTGGGGACGACAGGGGGCAACTATGGCTACACCTTC.

This clone turned up a few times. The chain joins TRBV6-2 or TRBV6-3 to TRBJ1-1, with a possible D match to TRBD1 (5 bases). Germline V gene data show CDR1 as MNHEY and CDR2 as SVGEGT. The CDR3 is made up of 14 amino acids. The V and J ends lost 0 bases and 0 bases respectively, with 5 bases between them. The CDR3 here is CASSYSTVNTEAFF. CDR3 coding DNA: TGTGCCAGCAGTTACTCGACAGTGAACACTGAAGCTTTCTTT.

The J gene is TRBJ1-5, the V gene TRBV19; D might be TRBD1 (6 bases). Trimming stripped 7 bases from V and 1 base from J, with 20 bases between. CDR3 length equals 17 residues. CDR1 and CDR2 from the germline V gene are LNHDA and SQIVND (reference sequence). The CDR3 sequence: CASIPFASTGSNQPQHF. The CDR3 bases are TGTGCCAGTATCCCGTTTGCCTCGACAGGAAGCAATCAGCCCCAGCATTTT.

The V gene is TRBV19, the J gene TRBJ1-2, with 8 bases fitting TRBD1. The V gene's germline CDR1 is LNHDA and CDR2 SQIVND (reference sequence). J lost 6 bases, V lost 6 bases, and 18 bases had no gene match. This CDR3 comprises 17 residues. The CDR3 nucleotides are TGTGCCAGTAGGGAGAGAGGGGACAGGACTTACGGGGATGGCTACACCTTC. Protein: CASRERGDRTYGDGYTF.

This clone was counted a single time. The chain has TRBV18 and TRBJ1-2; weak D call: TRBD1 (5 bases). Germline V lookup: CDR1 KGHSH, CDR2 LQKENI. V lost 3 bases and J lost 6, with 17 bases in between. This CDR3 region has 15 residues. The CDR3: CASSPTSGAGHGYTF. The CDR3 DNA follows: TGTGCCAGCTCACCGACTAGTGGGGCAGGGCATGGCTACACCTTC.

The table lists this clone with a count of one. V and J are TRBV30 and TRBJ2-1; D is unclear. There are 13 residues in the CDR3. Deletions cut 0 bases from V and 7 bases from J, with 10 bases between. Germline lookup yields CDR1 GTSNPN and CDR2 SVGIG (reference sequence). The CDR3 sequence is CAWSVKASNEQFF. As DNA, the CDR3 is TGTGCCTGGAGTGTAAAAGCTTCGAATGAGCAGTTCTTC.

The V call is TRBV9, the J call TRBJ2-3; TRBD2 aligns across 7 bases. The CDR3 is made up of 15 amino acids. J gave up 1 base and V 3 bases, and 5 bases lay outside the gene matches. Per germline, CDR1 SGDLS and CDR2 YYNGEE. The CDR3 nucleotides read TGTGCCAGCAGCGCACAGGCGGGAGGCACAGATACGCAGTATTTT. Its translation is CASSAQAGGTDTQYF.

This clone was observed once. The J gene is TRBJ1-2, the V gene TRBV5-1; D unclear. The V end was cut by 1 base, the J end by 3 bases, with 13 bases between. Germline values: CDR1 SGHRS, CDR2 YFSETQ. The CDR3 length is 15 residues. The DNA of the CDR3 is TGCGCCAGCAGCTTGTCTTTTAATGCGGACTATGGCTACACCTTC. Protein: CASSLSFNADYGYTF.

This chain connects TRBV18 to TRBJ1-1; D uncertain. The V gene's germline CDR1 is KGHSH and CDR2 LQKENI. This CDR3 is 13 amino acids long. The V and J ends lost 5 bases and 1 base respectively, with 8 bases between them. CDR3 nucleotides: TGTGCCAGCTCAACAGACGGGAACACTGAAGCTTTCTTT. As protein: CASSTDGNTEAFF.

The chain has TRBV6-2 or TRBV6-3 and TRBJ1-4, with 8 bases aligning to TRBD1. Per the germline V gene, CDR1 is MNHEY and CDR2 is SVGEGT. CDR3 length equals 16 residues. The V segment lost 5 bases and the J segment 3 bases; nucleotides outside the gene matches: 8. The CDR3 protein is CASSQGTGAANEKLFF. DNA for the CDR3: TGTGCCAGCAGTCAGGGGACAGGCGCAGCTAATGAAAAACTGTTTTTT.

This chain uses TRBV5-4 with TRBJ1-4; D is undetermined. The germline CDR1 and CDR2 sequences are SGHNT and YYREEE (reference sequence). The CDR3 is 12 residues long. V was pared by 6 bases and J by 7 bases, with 10 bases between. The CDR3 bases are TGTGCCAGCACCCGACTTGGTGAAAAACTGTTTTTT. Its translation: CASTRLGEKLFF.

This sequence joins TRBV19 and TRBJ2-5; D possibly corresponds to TRBD1 (5 bases). In germline, CDR1 is LNHDA, CDR2 SQIVND (reference sequence). The CDR3 is made up of 15 amino acids. V was pared by 8 bases and J by 1 base, with 17 bases between. CDR3 sequence reads: CASGAGETSQETQYF. The CDR3 DNA reads as TGTGCCAGTGGGGCAGGCGAAACGTCCCAAGAGACCCAGTACTTC.

The gene calls are TRBV30 and TRBJ1-2; no clear D. The CDR3 is 13 residues long. Looked up from germline, CDR1 is GTSNPN and CDR2 is SVGIG (reference sequence). Deletions cut 0 bases from V and 4 bases from J, with 9 bases between. The CDR3 coding sequence is TGTGCCTGGAGTGTAACCAGGATCTATGGCTACACCTTC. This codes for CAWSVTRIYGYTF.

This rearrangement joins TRBV11-2 to TRBJ2-5, with D uncertain. V lost 4 bases, J lost 1 base, and 7 bases lay in between. The CDR3 is 13 residues long. Germline CDR1 reads SGHAT; CDR2 reads FQNNGV. In DNA form, the CDR3 reads TGTGCCAGCAGCTCCCCCCGCCAAGAGACCCAGTACTTC. Residues: CASSSPRQETQYF.

This clone is a singleton in its sample. The chain recombines TRBV19 with TRBJ1-1; 11 bases are shared with TRBD1. The CDR3 has 15 amino acids. Trimming took 3 bases from V and 4 from J; bases not matched to a gene: 4. Germline V gene data show CDR1 as LNHDA and CDR2 as SQIVND (reference sequence). The CDR3 is CASSIGTGGSTEAFF. The CDR3, as DNA: TGTGCCAGTAGTATCGGGACAGGGGGTAGCACTGAAGCTTTCTTT.

The chain uses TRBV6-1 and TRBJ1-1; no reliable D call. V shed 3 bases and J shed 0 bases, with 14 bases lying between them. Per the germline V gene, CDR1 is MNHNS and CDR2 is SASEGT. This CDR3 comprises 16 residues. In nucleotides, the CDR3 is TGTGCCAGCAGTGACTTCCGTAGAGCCATGAACACTGAAGCTTTCTTT. Protein product: CASSDFRRAMNTEAFF.

The chain is built from TRBV5-5 and TRBJ1-2; no clear D. CDR1 and CDR2 from the germline V gene are SGHKS and YYEKEE (reference sequence). This CDR3 is 12 amino acids long. V lost 2 bases to trimming and J lost 4 bases, with 6 bases between them. The CDR3 loop is CASSFRGYGYTF. CDR3 in DNA: TGTGCCAGCAGCTTCCGGGGCTATGGCTACACCTTC.

A single count supports this clone. Here the CDR3 DNA reads TGTGCCATCAGTCGGACAGGGACCACTGAAGCTTTCTTT. It codes for CAISRTGTTEAFF. The V call is TRBV10-3, the J call TRBJ1-1; TRBD1 agrees at 8 bases. The CDR3 consists of 13 residues. In germline, CDR1 is ENHRY, CDR2 SYGVKD. After removal of 5 bases from V and 4 bases from J, the junction contained 3 bases not matched to a gene.